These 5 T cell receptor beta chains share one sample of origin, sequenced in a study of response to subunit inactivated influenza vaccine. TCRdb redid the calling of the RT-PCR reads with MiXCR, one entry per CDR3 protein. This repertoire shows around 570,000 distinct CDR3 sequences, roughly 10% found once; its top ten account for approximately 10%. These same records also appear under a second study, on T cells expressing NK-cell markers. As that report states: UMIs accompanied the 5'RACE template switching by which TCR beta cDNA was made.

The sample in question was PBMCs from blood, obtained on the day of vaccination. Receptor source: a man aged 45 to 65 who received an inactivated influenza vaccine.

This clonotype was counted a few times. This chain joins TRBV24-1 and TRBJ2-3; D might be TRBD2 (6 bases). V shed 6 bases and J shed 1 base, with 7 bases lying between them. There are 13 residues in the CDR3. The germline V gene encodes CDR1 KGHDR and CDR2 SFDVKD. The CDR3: CATSRGGTDTQYF. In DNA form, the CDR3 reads TGTGCCACCAGTCGCGGGGGCACAGATACGCAGTATTTT.

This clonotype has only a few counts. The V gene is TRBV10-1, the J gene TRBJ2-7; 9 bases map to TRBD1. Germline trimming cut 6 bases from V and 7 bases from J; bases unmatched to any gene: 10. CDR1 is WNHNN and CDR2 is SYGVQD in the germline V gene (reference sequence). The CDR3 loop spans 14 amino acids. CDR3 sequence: CASSAGTGKKEQYF. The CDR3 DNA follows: TGCGCCAGCAGCGCCGGGACAGGGAAGAAAGAGCAGTACTTC.

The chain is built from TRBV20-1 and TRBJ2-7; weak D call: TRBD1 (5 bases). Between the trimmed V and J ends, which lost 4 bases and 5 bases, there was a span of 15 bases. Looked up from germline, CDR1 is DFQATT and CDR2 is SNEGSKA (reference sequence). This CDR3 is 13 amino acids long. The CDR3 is CSAIRAQGDEQYF. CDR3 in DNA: TGCAGTGCTATTCGGGCCCAGGGTGACGAGCAGTACTTC.

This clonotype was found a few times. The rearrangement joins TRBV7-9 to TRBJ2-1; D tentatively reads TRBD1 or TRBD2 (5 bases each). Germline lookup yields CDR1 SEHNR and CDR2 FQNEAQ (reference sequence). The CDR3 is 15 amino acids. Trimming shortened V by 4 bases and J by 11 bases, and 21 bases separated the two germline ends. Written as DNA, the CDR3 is TGTGCCAGCAGCTCCGGGGCTGTCCCGGGTTCACAGCAGTTCTTC. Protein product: CASSSGAVPGSQQFF.

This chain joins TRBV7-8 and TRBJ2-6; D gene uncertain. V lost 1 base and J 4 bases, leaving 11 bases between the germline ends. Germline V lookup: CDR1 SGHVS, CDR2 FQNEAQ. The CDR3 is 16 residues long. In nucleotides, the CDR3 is TGTGCCAGCAGCTTAGTCCCGGGCAGGGGGGCCAACGTCCTGACTTTC. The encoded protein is CASSLVPGRGANVLTF.